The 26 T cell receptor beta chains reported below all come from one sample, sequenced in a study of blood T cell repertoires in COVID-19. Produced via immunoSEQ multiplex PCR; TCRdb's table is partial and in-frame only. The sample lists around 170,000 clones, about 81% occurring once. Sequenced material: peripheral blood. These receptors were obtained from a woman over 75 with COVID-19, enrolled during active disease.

CDR3 in amino acids: CASSFGISYEQYF. CDR3 DNA: TGCGCCAGCAGCTTCGGGATTTCCTACGAGCAGTACTTC. The chain recombines TRBV5-1 with TRBJ2-7; D might be TRBD2 (5 bases). V lost 2 bases and J 1 base, leaving 7 bases between the germline ends. Germline loops: CDR1 SGHRS, CDR2 YFSETQ. The CDR3 runs to 13 residues. The whole variable domain, remainder taken from reference TRBV5-1 and TRBJ2-7, is KAGVTQTPRYLIKTRGQQVTLSCSPISGHRSVSWYQQTPGQGLQFLFEYFSETQRNKGNFPGRFSGRQFSNSRSEMNVSTLELGDSALYLCASSFGISYEQYFGPGTRLTVT.

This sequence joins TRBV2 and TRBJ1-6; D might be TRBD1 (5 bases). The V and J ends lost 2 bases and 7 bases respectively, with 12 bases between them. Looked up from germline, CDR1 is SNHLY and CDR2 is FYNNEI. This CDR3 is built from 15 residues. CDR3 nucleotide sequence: TGTGCCAGCAGTGAACAGGGAACGAGGAATTCACCCCTCCACTTT. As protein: CASSEQGTRNSPLHF.

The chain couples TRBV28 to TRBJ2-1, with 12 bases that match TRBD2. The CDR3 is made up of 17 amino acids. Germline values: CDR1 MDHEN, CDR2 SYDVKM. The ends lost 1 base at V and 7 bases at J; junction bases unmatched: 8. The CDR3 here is CASSLFRLAGEGNEQFF. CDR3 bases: TGTGCCAGCAGTTTATTCCGACTAGCGGGAGAGGGTAATGAGCAGTTCTTC.

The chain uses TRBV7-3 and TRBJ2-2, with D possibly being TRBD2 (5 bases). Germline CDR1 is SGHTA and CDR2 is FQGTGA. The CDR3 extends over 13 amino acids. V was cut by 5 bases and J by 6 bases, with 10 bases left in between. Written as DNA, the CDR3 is TGTGCCAGCAGCGAAAGCGGTTCCGGGGAGCTGTTTTTT. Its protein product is CASSESGSGELFF.

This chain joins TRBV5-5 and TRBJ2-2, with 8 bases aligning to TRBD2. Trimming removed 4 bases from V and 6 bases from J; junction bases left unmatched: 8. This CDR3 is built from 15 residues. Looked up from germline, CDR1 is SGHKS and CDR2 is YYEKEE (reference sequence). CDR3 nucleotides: TGTGCCAGCAGCGATCTAGCGGGCGGGCCCGGGGAGCTGTTTTTT. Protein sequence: CASSDLAGGPGELFF.

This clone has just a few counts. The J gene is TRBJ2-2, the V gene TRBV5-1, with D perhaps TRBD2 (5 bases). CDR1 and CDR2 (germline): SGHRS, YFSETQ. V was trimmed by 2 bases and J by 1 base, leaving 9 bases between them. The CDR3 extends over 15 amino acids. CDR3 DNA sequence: TGCGCCAGCAGCTTAAGCGGATGGAACACCGGGGAGCTGTTTTTT. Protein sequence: CASSLSGWNTGELFF.

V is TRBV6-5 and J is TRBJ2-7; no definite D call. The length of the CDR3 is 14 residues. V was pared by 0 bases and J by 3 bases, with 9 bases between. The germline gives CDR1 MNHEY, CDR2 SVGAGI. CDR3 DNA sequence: TGTGCCAGCAGTTACTCGTTCCCCAACTACGAGCAGTACTTC. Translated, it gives CASSYSFPNYEQYF.

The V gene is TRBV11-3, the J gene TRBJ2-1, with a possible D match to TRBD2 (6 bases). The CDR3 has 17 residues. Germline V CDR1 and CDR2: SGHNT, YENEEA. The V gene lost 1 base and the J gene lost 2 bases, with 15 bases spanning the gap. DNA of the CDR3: TGTGCCAGCAGCTTAGTCCCGGGTAGCGGAGCCTACAATGAGCAGTTCTTC. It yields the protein CASSLVPGSGAYNEQFF.

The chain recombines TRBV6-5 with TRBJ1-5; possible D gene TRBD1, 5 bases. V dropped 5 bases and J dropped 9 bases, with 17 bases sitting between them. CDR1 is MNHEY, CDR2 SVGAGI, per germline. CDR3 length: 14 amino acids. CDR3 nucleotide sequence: TGTGCCAGCAGTCAGGACACGACTAGGGCGCCCCAGCATTTT. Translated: CASSQDTTRAPQHF.

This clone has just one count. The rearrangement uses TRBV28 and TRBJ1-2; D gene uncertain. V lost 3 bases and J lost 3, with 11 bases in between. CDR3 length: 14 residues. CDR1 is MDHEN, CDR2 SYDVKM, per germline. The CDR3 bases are TGTGCCAGCAGTTTGCTCGGGATACACTATGGCTACACCTTC. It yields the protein CASSLLGIHYGYTF.

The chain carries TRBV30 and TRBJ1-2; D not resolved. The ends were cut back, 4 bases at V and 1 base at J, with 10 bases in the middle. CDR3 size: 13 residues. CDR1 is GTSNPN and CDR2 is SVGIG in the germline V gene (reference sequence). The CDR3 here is CAWNPGNNYGYTF. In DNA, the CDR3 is TGTGCCTGGAATCCGGGGAATAACTATGGCTACACCTTC.

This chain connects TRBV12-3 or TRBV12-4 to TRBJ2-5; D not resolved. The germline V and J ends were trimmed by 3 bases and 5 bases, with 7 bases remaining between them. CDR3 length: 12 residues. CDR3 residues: CASSFSPETQYF. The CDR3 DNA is TGTGCCAGCAGTTTTAGTCCGGAGACCCAGTACTTC.

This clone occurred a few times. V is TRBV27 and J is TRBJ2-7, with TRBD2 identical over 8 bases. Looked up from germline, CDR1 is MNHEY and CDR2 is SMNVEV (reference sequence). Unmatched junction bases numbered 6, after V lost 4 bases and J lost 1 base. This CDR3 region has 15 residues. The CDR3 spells CASSSPLAGSYEQYF. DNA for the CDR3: TGTGCCAGCAGTTCGCCGCTAGCGGGTTCCTACGAGCAGTACTTC.

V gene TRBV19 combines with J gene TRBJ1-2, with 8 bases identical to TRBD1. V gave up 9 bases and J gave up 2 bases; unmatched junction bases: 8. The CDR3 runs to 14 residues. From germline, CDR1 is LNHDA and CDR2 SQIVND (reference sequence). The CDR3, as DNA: TGTGCCAGCAACCAGCAGGGGGCCAACTATGGCTACACCTTC. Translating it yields CASNQQGANYGYTF. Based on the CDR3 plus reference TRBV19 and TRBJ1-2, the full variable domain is DGGITQSPKYLFRKEGQNVTLSCEQNLNHDAMYWYRQDPGQGLRLIYYSQIVNDFQKGDIAEGYSVSREKKESFPLTVTSAQKNPTAFYLCASNQQGANYGYTFGSGTRLTVV.

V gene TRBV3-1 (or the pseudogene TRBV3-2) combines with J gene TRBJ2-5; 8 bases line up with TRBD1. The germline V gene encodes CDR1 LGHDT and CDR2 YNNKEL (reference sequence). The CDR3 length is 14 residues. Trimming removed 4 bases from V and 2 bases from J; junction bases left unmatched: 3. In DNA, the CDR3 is TGTGCCAGCAGCCCCGGGACAGGTCAAGAGACCCAGTACTTC. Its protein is CASSPGTGQETQYF.

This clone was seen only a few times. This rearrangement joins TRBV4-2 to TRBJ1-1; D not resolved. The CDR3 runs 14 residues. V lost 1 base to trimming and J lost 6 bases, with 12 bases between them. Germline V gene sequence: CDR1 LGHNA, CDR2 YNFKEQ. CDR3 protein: CASSQVRREAEAFF. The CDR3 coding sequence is TGTGCCAGCAGCCAAGTCAGAAGAGAGGCTGAAGCTTTCTTT.

The CDR3 sequence is CASSPGTTSGETQYF. In nucleotides, the CDR3 is TGTGCCAGCAGTCCCGGGACAACCTCCGGGGAGACCCAGTACTTC. The V call is TRBV6-5, the J call TRBJ2-5; possibly TRBD1 for D (6 bases). In germline, CDR1 is MNHEY, CDR2 SVGAGI. Trimming cost V 5 bases and J 5 bases, with 18 bases left between them. CDR3 length: 15 amino acids.

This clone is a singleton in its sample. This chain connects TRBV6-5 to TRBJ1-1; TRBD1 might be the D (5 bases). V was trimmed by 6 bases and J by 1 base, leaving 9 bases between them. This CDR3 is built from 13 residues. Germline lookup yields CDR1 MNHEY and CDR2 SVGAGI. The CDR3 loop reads CASRTTANTEAFF. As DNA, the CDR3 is TGTGCCAGCAGAACGACAGCGAACACTGAAGCTTTCTTT.

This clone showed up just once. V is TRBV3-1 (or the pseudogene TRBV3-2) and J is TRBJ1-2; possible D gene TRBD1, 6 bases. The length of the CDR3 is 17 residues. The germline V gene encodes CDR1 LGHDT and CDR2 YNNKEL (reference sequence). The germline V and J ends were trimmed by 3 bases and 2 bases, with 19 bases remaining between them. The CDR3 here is CASSHSLREGGNYGYTF. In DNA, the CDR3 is TGTGCCAGCAGCCACTCCTTGAGAGAGGGGGGGAACTATGGCTACACCTTC.

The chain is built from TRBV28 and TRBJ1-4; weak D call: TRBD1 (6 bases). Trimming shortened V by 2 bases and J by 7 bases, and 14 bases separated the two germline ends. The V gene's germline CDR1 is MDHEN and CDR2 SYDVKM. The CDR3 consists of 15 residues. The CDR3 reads CASSLGGAWGEKLFF. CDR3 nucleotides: TGTGCCAGCAGTTTAGGGGGGGCGTGGGGTGAAAAACTGTTTTTT.

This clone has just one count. CDR3 coding DNA: TGTGCCAGCGGGAGTATCAGGGGGAACACTGAAGCTTTCTTT. It specifies CASGSIRGNTEAFF. This chain joins TRBV7-6 and TRBJ1-1, with D tentatively TRBD1 (6 bases). The V and J ends lost 8 bases and 1 base respectively, with 14 bases between them. Germline V gene sequence: CDR1 SGHVS, CDR2 FNYEAQ. This CDR3 contains 14 residues.

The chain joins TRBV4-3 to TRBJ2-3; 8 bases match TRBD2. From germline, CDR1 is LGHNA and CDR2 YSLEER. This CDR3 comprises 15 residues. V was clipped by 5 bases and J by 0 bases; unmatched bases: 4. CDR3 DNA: TGCGCCAGCAGCGAGGGACTAGTGAGCACAGATACGCAGTATTTT. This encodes CASSEGLVSTDTQYF.

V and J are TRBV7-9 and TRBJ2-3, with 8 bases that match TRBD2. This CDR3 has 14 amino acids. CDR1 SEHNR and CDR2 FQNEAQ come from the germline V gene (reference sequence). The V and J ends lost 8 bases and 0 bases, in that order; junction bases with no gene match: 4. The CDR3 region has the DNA TGTGCCAGCTCCACTAGCGGTAGCACAGATACGCAGTATTTT. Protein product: CASSTSGSTDTQYF.

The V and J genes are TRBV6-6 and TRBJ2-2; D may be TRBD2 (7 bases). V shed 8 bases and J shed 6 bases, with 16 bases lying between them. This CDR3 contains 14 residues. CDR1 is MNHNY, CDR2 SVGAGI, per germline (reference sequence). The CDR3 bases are TGTGCCAGCCGGAACCCCGGGGGGCCCGGGGAGCTGTTTTTT. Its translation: CASRNPGGPGELFF.

Here the CDR3 DNA reads TGTGCCAGCTGGTCTAGCCTAGATACGCAGTATTTT. Protein product: CASWSSLDTQYF. The chain uses TRBV5-8 and TRBJ2-3, with a weak D call TRBD2 (5 bases). Germline assignment: CDR1 SGHTS and CDR2 YDEGEE. The germline V and J ends were trimmed by 7 bases and 5 bases, with 11 bases remaining between them. The CDR3 spans 12 residues.

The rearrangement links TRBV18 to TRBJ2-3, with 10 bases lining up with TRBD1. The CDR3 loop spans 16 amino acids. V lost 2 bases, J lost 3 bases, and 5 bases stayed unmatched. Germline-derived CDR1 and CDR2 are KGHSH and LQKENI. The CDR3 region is CASSPDRQGATDTQYF. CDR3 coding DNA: TGTGCCAGCTCACCAGATAGACAGGGGGCAACAGATACGCAGTATTTT.